One and the same sample provided the 14 T cell receptor beta chains below, sequenced in a study of T-cell reconstitution after alpha-beta-depleted transplantation in children listed by TCRdb under 2016. Library method: PCR. The data were produced on an Illumina HiSeq 2500. TCR library preparation used molecular barcoding, with unique molecular identifiers applied to normalize quantification of the TCRbeta repertoire. Using fastp trimming at Q25 and MiXCR clonotype assembly, TCRdb reanalyzed the public sequencing data and kept in-frame beta chains. When rows share a CDR3 protein, they turn into one entry using the most common DNA and genes. Here the sample has about half a million distinct CDR3 sequences; around 13% occur a single time. The ten biggest clones cover approximately 5.4% of the sample. The sequences come from PBMCs from the stem cell graft donor, collected from the stem cell graft. These receptors originate from a human donor who donated a stem cell graft to a child with combined immunodeficiency.

This rearrangement joins TRBV20-1 to TRBJ2-1; no reliable D call. The CDR3 length is 16 residues. Per germline, CDR1 DFQATT and CDR2 SNEGSKA (reference sequence). Trimming cost V 6 bases and J 4 bases, with 22 bases left between them. CDR3 in amino acids: CSANGLPRLGYNEQFF. CDR3 DNA: TGCAGTGCCAATGGGCTGCCGAGACTCGGATACAATGAGCAGTTCTTC.

This rearrangement joins TRBV6-1 to TRBJ2-2, with D hard to call. The germline V gene has CDR1 MNHNS and CDR2 SASEGT. There are 14 residues in the CDR3. V was pared by 7 bases and J by 7 bases, with 16 bases between. CDR3 in amino acids: CASKGRIDIGELFF. Here the CDR3 DNA reads TGTGCCAGCAAGGGCAGGATTGATATCGGGGAGCTGTTTTTT.

This clonotype was recorded many times. V is TRBV18 and J is TRBJ2-5; D ambiguous. Germline assignment: CDR1 KGHSH and CDR2 LQKENI. This CDR3 has 14 residues. Trimming took 3 bases from V and 1 from J, leaving 9 bases between them. CDR3 sequence: CASSPGRTQETQYF. DNA of the CDR3: TGTGCCAGCTCACCCGGACGGACCCAAGAGACCCAGTACTTC.

With regard to this clonotype: One end of the junction fails to match germline, which may point to a read error. The V call is TRBV12-3 or TRBV12-4, the J call TRBJ1-1, with D uncertain. The CDR3 sequence is 11 residues long. This chain's CDR3 is CASSFGLSRAF. DNA of the CDR3: TGTGCCAGCAGTTTCGGACTCTCCCGTGCCTTT.

This clonotype was observed a handful of times. This chain connects TRBV12-3 or TRBV12-4 to TRBJ1-2, with 8 bases that match TRBD1. The CDR3 is made up of 15 amino acids. Unmatched junction bases numbered 9, after V lost 1 base and J lost 8 bases. The CDR3 loop reads CASSLVGQGARGYTF. The CDR3 coding sequence is TGTGCCAGCAGTTTAGTAGGGCAGGGGGCGCGAGGCTACACCTTC.

The V call is TRBV4-3, the J call TRBJ2-5; TRBD2 matches at 8 bases. The germline V gene encodes CDR1 LGHNA and CDR2 YSLEER. J lost 5 bases, V lost 0 bases, and 11 bases had no gene match. The CDR3 spans 17 residues. In DNA, the CDR3 is TGCGCCAGCAGCCAAGATTTAGAGCGGGAGATCGGGGAGACCCAGTACTTC. Amino acid sequence: CASSQDLEREIGETQYF.

As to this clonotype: At one of its ends the junction is not consistent with the germline gene, which may arise from a read error. This chain connects TRBV5-3 to TRBJ2-6, with a weak D call TRBD2 (6 bases). TRBV5-3 is treated as an ORF (open reading frame) with a function not yet certain. This CDR3 has 17 amino acids. CDR3 region: CASSFIGGAFGANVLTF. CDR3 coding DNA: TGTGCCAGCAGCTTCATTGGAGGGGCGTTTGGGGCCAACGTCCTGACTTTC.

This clonotype has at least ten counts. The genes are TRBV6-2 or TRBV6-3 and TRBJ2-7, with unresolved D. The CDR3 runs to 12 residues. The germline V gene has CDR1 MNHEY and CDR2 SVGEGT. With 5 bases removed from V and 6 bases from J, the gap between germline ends came to 11 bases. CDR3 nucleotide sequence: TGTGCCAGCAGTCAGTACCCTGGCGAGCAGTACTTC. Its protein is CASSQYPGEQYF.

This clonotype was counted ten times or more. V gene TRBV6-1 combines with J gene TRBJ2-7, with TRBD2 matching over 12 bases. The CDR3 consists of 15 residues. Germline CDR1 MNHNS, CDR2 SASEGT. V lost 5 bases and J lost 4; bases outside the gene matches: 6. The CDR3 here is CASSNLAGGPYEQYF. The CDR3 bases are TGTGCCAGCAGTAATCTAGCGGGAGGGCCTTACGAGCAGTACTTC.

V usage is TRBV4-3 and J usage is TRBJ2-7, with D perhaps matching TRBD1 (6 bases). The CDR3 is 16 residues long. V was cut by 4 bases and J by 2 bases, with 18 bases left in between. The V gene's germline CDR1 is LGHNA and CDR2 YSLEER. The CDR3 bases are TGCGCCAGCAGCCGTTCGAGGACAGAGGAAACCTACGAGCAGTACTTC. Its protein is CASSRSRTEETYEQYF.

This clonotype has more than one count but fewer than ten. The V and J genes are TRBV12-3 or TRBV12-4 and TRBJ2-5, with TRBD2 matching 8 bases. The CDR3 spans 15 residues. J gave up 3 bases and V 3 bases, and 6 bases lay outside the gene matches. The CDR3 spells CASSLIAGWKETQYF. The CDR3 DNA follows: TGTGCCAGCAGTTTGATAGCGGGGTGGAAAGAGACCCAGTACTTC.

This clonotype was found many times. The chain uses TRBV6-1 and TRBJ2-5, with TRBD2 matching over 13 bases. Germline V CDR1 and CDR2: MNHNS, SASEGT. Trimming at V came to 6 bases and at J to 2 bases, leaving 3 bases not matched to a gene. CDR3 length: 15 residues. This chain's CDR3 is CASSTGLAGQETQYF. The DNA for the CDR3 is TGTGCCAGCAGCACGGGACTAGCGGGGCAAGAGACCCAGTACTTC.

This clonotype was detected many times. V usage is TRBV27 and J usage is TRBJ2-7; no definite D call. Trimming shortened V by 3 bases and J by 4 bases, and 7 bases separated the two germline ends. CDR1 and CDR2 from the germline V gene are MNHEY and SMNVEV (reference sequence). This CDR3 has 12 residues. The CDR3 loop is CASSFAGYEQYF. The CDR3 bases are TGTGCCAGCAGTTTCGCTGGTTACGAGCAGTACTTC.

The V and J genes are TRBV5-5 and TRBJ2-1; D possibly corresponds to TRBD2 (5 bases). From germline, CDR1 is SGHKS and CDR2 YYEKEE (reference sequence). CDR3 length: 12 amino acids. Trimming stripped 3 bases from V and 11 bases from J, with 12 bases between. CDR3 in amino acids: CASSSTRFKQFF. CDR3 nucleotide sequence: TGTGCCAGCAGCTCAACTAGGTTCAAGCAGTTCTTC.